A single sample gave rise to the 4 T cell receptor beta chains below, sequenced in a study of technical replicates of blood from a few donors. Clones were sequenced by immunoSEQ multiplex PCR, and TCRdb holds only the in-frame ones, with some missing. The sample records 9,500 to 15,000 clones, 85% to 95% being singletons. The sequenced material came from PBMCs. The receptors were sampled from a human donor in good health.

V gene TRBV10-2 combines with J gene TRBJ2-7; 7 positions agree with TRBD2. After removal of 3 bases from V and 7 bases from J, the junction contained 12 bases not matched to a gene. Germline V gene sequence: CDR1 WSHSY, CDR2 SAAADI. The CDR3 runs to 15 residues. CDR3 protein: CASSDSGEGLREQYF. The DNA of the CDR3 is TGCGCCAGCAGTGACTCGGGGGAGGGCCTGAGGGAGCAGTACTTC.

J is TRBJ1-2 and V is TRBV6-5, with TRBD1 identical over 8 bases. Germline values: CDR1 MNHEY, CDR2 SVGAGI. V lost 6 bases to trimming and J lost 2 bases; unmatched junction nucleotides: 8. The CDR3 runs 15 residues. The CDR3: CASSVLGTGNYGYTF. CDR3 DNA sequence: TGTGCCAGCAGCGTTTTGGGGACAGGCAACTATGGCTACACCTTC.

The CDR3 sequence: CASRGDRVTEAFF. The CDR3 DNA follows: TGTGCCAGCAGGGGGGACAGGGTCACTGAAGCTTTCTTT. The V gene is TRBV28, the J gene TRBJ1-1; 9 bases line up with TRBD1. The CDR3 is made up of 13 amino acids. V trimming: 6 bases; J trimming: 4 bases; junction bases outside the gene matches: 3. CDR1 is MDHEN and CDR2 is SYDVKM in the germline V gene.

Comments on this clone: The junction departs from the called germline gene at one end, perhaps through a read error. The chain joins TRBV30 to TRBJ2-1, with 9 bases aligning to TRBD2. Germline CDR1 reads GTSNPN; CDR2 reads SVGIG (reference sequence). There are 13 residues in the CDR3. The CDR3 protein is CAWNLAGNNEQFF. The CDR3, as DNA: TGTGCTTGGAACCTAGCGGGGAACAATGAGCAGTTCTTC.